What follows is one T cell receptor beta chain and its context. Its antigen remains unknown. Germline V lookup: CDR1 MNHNY, CDR2 SVGAGI (reference sequence). This CDR3 spans 15 amino acids. Trimming cost V 1 base and J 4 bases; bases outside gene matches: 7. The investigators reverse transcribed all of the isolated RNA, so they sequenced expressed TCRB transcripts. Here immunoSEQ multiplex PCR was the method, and the copy in TCRdb shows in-frame clones only, minus some. The table shows roughly 250,000 clones, with 20% occurring only once. The data are from a study of beta chain features in type 1 diabetes. Study-wide context: Sorted cell examination encompassed roughly 98,000,000 cells across all samples. Findings of the study overall: Patients' naive, central memory and Treg TCRB repertoires seemed closer to one another than those of healthy donors. Overrepresentation of cells with high TCR expression could result from cDNA sequencing. Among type 1 diabetes patients, VDJ junctions had fewer insertions and more deletions. Patients with Type 1 diabetes showed moderately but significantly shorter TCRB CDR3s in all four CD4+ subsets.

The sample consisted of naive CD4+ T cells from blood. This clonotype originated in a woman between 35 and 50 years old with type 1 diabetes. The V call is TRBV6-6, the J call TRBJ2-7, with 7 nucleotides matching TRBD2. The CDR3 bases are TGTGCCAGCAGTTACTTGGTGGGGGGAGGGTACGAGCAGTACTTC. This gives the protein CASSYLVGGGYEQYF.